Listed below are T cell receptor beta chains from one sample, sequenced in a study of beta chain features in type 1 diabetes. Profiled with immunoSEQ multiplex PCR; TCRdb holds only in-frame clones, not every one. The sample holds some 120,000 clones; roughly a sixth are singletons and the top ten take around 2.5%. What was sequenced was central memory CD4+ T cells from blood. The receptors derive from a man aged 18 to 35 with type 1 diabetes. CDR3s include the opening cysteine and the closing phenylalanine or tryptophan. Size values are once, few and many counts, or a class for expanded clones, and some rows have none.

clone_size cdr3_length j_call v_call cdr3_aa
few 16 TRBJ2-5 TRBV7-2 CASSLAGLAGVETQYF
. 12 TRBJ2-7 TRBV5-1 CASSLPGDEQYF
. 13 TRBJ1-5 TRBV6-6 CASSLDRSQPQHF
few 14 TRBJ2-7 TRBV5-1 CASSSPGLDYEQYF
few 12 TRBJ2-5 TRBV5-1 CASSWDQETQYF
many 15 TRBJ2-5 TRBV6-5 CASRSLLRERETQYF
many 15 TRBJ2-3 TRBV6-6 CASTRRGPRTDTQYF
. 15 TRBJ2-1 TRBV19 CASSSTAGVSNEQFF
. 16 TRBJ2-7 TRBV4-2 CASSREGTGSSYEQYF
. 14 TRBJ2-7 TRBV2 CASKSVAGMNEQYF
few 15 TRBJ1-2 TRBV4-3 CASSQRVTVHNGYTF
. 12 TRBJ2-3 TRBV7-2 CASSLGAGTQYF
few 15 TRBJ2-3 TRBV29-1 CSVDSDRTSTDTQYF
. 13 TRBJ2-6 TRBV9 CASSVGGDGVLTF
few 15 TRBJ2-2 TRBV18 CASSPRQSNTGELFF
. 15 TRBJ2-3 TRBV28 CASSWAPGSTDTQYF
. 15 TRBJ2-5 TRBV4-2 CASSLAPRSQETQYF
. 13 TRBJ1-3 TRBV9 CASSVLQSNTIYF
. 16 TRBJ2-5 TRBV11-2 CASSTGTSGGQETQYF
. 18 TRBJ2-6 TRBV9 CASSGQGGRRSGANVLTF
many 14 TRBJ2-2 TRBV2 CASRGGSKDGELFF
few 11 TRBJ2-3 TRBV30 CAWSVGDTQYF
. 15 TRBJ2-5 TRBV4-3 CASSQYPGQGMTQYF
. 14 TRBJ2-1 TRBV7-9 CASSLTLVHNEQFF
few 12 TRBJ2-7 TRBV11-2 CASSLGVYEQYF
. 15 TRBJ2-1 TRBV18 CASSYASGRANEQFF
. 15 TRBJ2-5 TRBV27 CASSPLGPTEGTQYF
. 13 TRBJ1-1 TRBV30 CAFPTFVNTEAFF
. 14 TRBJ2-7 TRBV10-3 CAISALPDRDEQYF
. 14 TRBJ1-5 TRBV28 CASRRSQTEKPQHF
. 15 TRBJ2-7 TRBV6-1 CASSEGRGLAYEQYF
few 14 TRBJ2-3 TRBV6-5 CASKVASGTDTQYF